This TCR beta chain was sequenced for a study of blood T cells in healthy people across ages. This clonotype was counted only a few times. Antigen: not known. For the second PCR, which ran for about 7 to 11 cycles, a sample-barcoded 5' primer and a J-beta primer mix were used. Each sample yielded at least 2.5 million CDR3-containing paired-end reads. TCRdb re-called the 5' RACE reads with MiXCR, one entry per CDR3 protein. The table has some 1.8 million distinct CDR3 sequences, about two fifths seen once. The CDR3 is made up of 14 amino acids. Germline V gene lookup returns CDR1 SEHNR and CDR2 FQNEAQ (reference sequence). V was clipped by 3 bases and J by 6 bases, with 11 bases between them. Study outcomes and limitations: Diversity of TCR beta correlated strongly with naive T cell percentage.

The TCR sequence derives from a human donor in good health. The chain combines TRBV7-9 with TRBJ1-4, with a possible D match to TRBD1 (6 bases). Sequenced sample: blood. CDR3 coding DNA: TGTGCCAGCAGCTTGGGGGGCGAATATGAAAAACTGTTTTTT. Residues: CASSLGGEYEKLFF. Supplemented by reference TRBV7-9 and TRBJ1-4, the full variable domain reads DTGVSQNPRHKITKRGQNVTFRCDPISEHNRLYWYRQTLGQGPEFLTYFQNEAQLEKSRLLSDRFSAERPKGSFSTLEIQRTEQGDSAMYLCASSLGGEYEKLFFGSGTQLSVL.